A selection of T cell receptor beta chains follows, all from one sample in a study of blood T cell repertoires in COVID-19. Sequencing was performed with immunoSEQ multiplex PCR; in TCRdb, only in-frame clones are kept and a portion is missing. The data contain 150,000 to 200,000 clones, about four fifths of them singletons. The sequencing sample was made of peripheral blood. The receptors come from a man in his 70s who had recovered from COVID-19. The CDR3 runs from the conserved cysteine through the conserved F or W. Each record gives: J gene, D gene, V gene, clone size, CDR3 DNA, CDR3 protein. D genes are given only for firm matches. Where a row states a size, it is once, few, many or the class of an expanded clone; other rows omit it.

TRBJ1-6 NA TRBV7-8 NA TGTGCCAGCAGCGCTTTCGAGACAGTTAATTCACCCCTCCACTTT CASSAFETVNSPLHF
TRBJ2-1 TRBD2 TRBV7-3 NA TGTGCCAGCAGCGACAGACTAGCGGGAGCTGGTGATGAGCAGTTCTTC CASSDRLAGAGDEQFF
TRBJ1-2 NA TRBV5-1 NA TGCGCCAGCAGCTTGGCCTCCGGAGTCAGACCTGGAGGCTACACCTTC CASSLASGVRPGGYTF
TRBJ2-3 TRBD2 TRBV5-4 once TGTGCCAGCAGCTTACCGGGAGGCCAAAGCACAGATACGCAGTATTTT CASSLPGGQSTDTQYF
TRBJ1-5 NA TRBV18 NA TGTGCCAGCTCACCGATTCAGGGTTGGAATCAGCCCCAGCATTTT CASSPIQGWNQPQHF
TRBJ2-2 TRBD1 TRBV19 NA TGTGCCAGTAGTGCGGCGGCCCACAGGGGGACCATTAACACCGGGGAGCTGTTTTTT CASSAAAHRGTINTGELFF
TRBJ1-6 NA TRBV2 NA TGTGCTAGCAGTAACAGGGTTAGGTATTCACCCCTCCACTTT CASSNRVRYSPLHF
TRBJ2-1 NA TRBV27 NA TGTGCCAGCAGCAATAGATCCTACAATGAGCAGTTCTTC CASSNRSYNEQFF
TRBJ1-2 NA TRBV3-1/TRBV3-2 NA TGTGCCAGCAGCCAAGATCCCGCGGGGCCCTATGGCTACACCTTC CASSQDPAGPYGYTF
TRBJ2-1 NA TRBV10-1 NA TGCGCCAGCAGTGAGGACAGCCTGAATGAGCAGTTCTTC CASSEDSLNEQFF
TRBJ1-6 TRBD1 TRBV9 NA TGTGCCAGCAGCGTCGGGACAGTTAATTCACCCCTCCACTTT CASSVGTVNSPLHF
TRBJ2-1 TRBD2 TRBV5-4 NA TGTGCCAGCAGCCCGGGACTAGCGGGCCGCAATGAGCAGTTCTTC CASSPGLAGRNEQFF
TRBJ2-7 TRBD1 TRBV5-4 NA TGTGCCAGCAGCTTGGCAGGGGGTAGCGAGCAGTACTTC CASSLAGGSEQYF
TRBJ2-2 NA TRBV9 NA TGTGCCAGCAGCGGGGGCGGCTGGACCGGGGAGCTGTTTTTT CASSGGGWTGELFF
TRBJ2-5 NA TRBV29-1 NA TGCAGCGTTGAACGCCAGGGGGGAGAGACCCAGTACTTC CSVERQGGETQYF
TRBJ2-2 TRBD2 TRBV25-1 NA TGTGCCAGCAGTGTAGAGCGGGAGATACGGACCGGGGAGCTGTTTTTT CASSVEREIRTGELFF
TRBJ1-1 NA TRBV19 NA TGTGCCAGTAAAACCATGACAGGTGGACACATGAACACTGAAGCTTTCTTT CASKTMTGGHMNTEAFF
TRBJ2-3 NA TRBV3-1/TRBV3-2 once TGTGCCAGCAGCCAAGGACTCGTGCTGTCAGATACGCAGTATTTT CASSQGLVLSDTQYF
TRBJ2-7 TRBD1 TRBV18 NA TGTGCCAGCTCACCAAGGGACAGAACCGAGCAGTACTTC CASSPRDRTEQYF
TRBJ2-7 TRBD2 TRBV5-1 NA TGCGCCAGCAGCCCTATACTAGCGGGTCGACACGAGCAGTACTTC CASSPILAGRHEQYF
TRBJ1-6 NA TRBV4-3 NA TGCGCCAGCAGCCAAGCGTCCGGGGGTTTAAATTCACCCCTCCACTTT CASSQASGGLNSPLHF
TRBJ2-7 TRBD2 TRBV5-1 NA TGCGCCAGCAGCCCGGGAATGACAGCGGGAGGCTCCTACGAGCAGTACTTC CASSPGMTAGGSYEQYF
TRBJ2-5 NA TRBV6-5 NA TGTGCCAGCAGTAACAGGGAGGAGACCCAGTACTTC CASSNREETQYF